The 26 T cell receptor beta chains given below trace back to one sample, sequenced in a study of blood T cell repertoires in COVID-19. Assay: immunoSEQ multiplex PCR; the TCRdb copy retains only in-frame clones and omits some. The sample includes 110,000 to 150,000 clones, about 86% seen only once; the top ten take over 8%. Input material: peripheral blood. The receptors stem from a human donor in a cohort sampled during active COVID-19.

CDR3 in amino acids: CASSNRLADATDTQYF. The DNA for the CDR3 is TGTGCCAGCAGTAACCGACTAGCGGATGCCACAGATACGCAGTATTTT. The rearrangement joins TRBV6-2 or TRBV6-3 to TRBJ2-3; TRBD2 matches 9 bases. The CDR3 has 16 residues. Trimming cost V 5 bases and J 2 bases; bases outside gene matches: 8. Germline CDR1 and CDR2: MNHEY and SVGEGT.

This rearrangement joins TRBV5-5 to TRBJ2-2; 13 nucleotides match TRBD2. V dropped 0 bases and J dropped 2; count of bases not matched to a gene: 4. CDR3 length: 18 amino acids. CDR1 is SGHKS, CDR2 YYEKEE, per germline (reference sequence). CDR3 sequence: CASSLGTSGRANTGELFF. The CDR3 nucleotides are TGTGCCAGCAGCTTGGGAACTAGCGGGAGGGCCAACACCGGGGAGCTGTTTTTT. Supplemented by reference TRBV5-5 and TRBJ2-2, the full variable domain reads DAGVTQSPTHLIKTRGQQVTLRCSPISGHKSVSWYQQVLGQGPQFIFQYYEKEERGRGNFPDRFSARQFPNYSSELNVNALLLGDSALYLCASSLGTSGRANTGELFFGEGSRLTVL.

The chain joins TRBV18 to TRBJ1-2; TRBD1 is a possible D gene (6 bases). Germline lookup yields CDR1 KGHSH and CDR2 LQKENI. The CDR3 has 15 amino acids. V lost 3 bases, J lost 4 bases, and 15 bases lay in between. CDR3 region: CASSPGTPPAYGYTF. The CDR3 DNA reads as TGTGCCAGCTCACCTGGGACACCCCCGGCCTATGGCTACACCTTC. Supplemented by reference TRBV18 and TRBJ1-2, the full variable domain reads NAGVMQNPRHLVRRRGQEARLRCSPMKGHSHVYWYRQLPEEGLKFMVYLQKENIIDESGMPKERFSAEFPKEGPSILRIQQVVRGDSAAYFCASSPGTPPAYGYTFGSGTRLTVV.

The chain combines TRBV5-1 with TRBJ1-2; possibly TRBD1 for D (5 bases). Trimming pared 5 bases from V and 0 bases from J, leaving 17 bases between. CDR1 is SGHRS, CDR2 YFSETQ, per germline. CDR3 length equals 16 residues. The CDR3 region is CASSSQGGDANYGYTF. The CDR3 region has the DNA TGCGCCAGCAGTAGTCAGGGAGGAGATGCTAACTATGGCTACACCTTC.

This chain connects TRBV7-8 to TRBJ2-7; D not resolved. Germline V lookup: CDR1 SGHVS, CDR2 FQNEAQ. The V and J ends lost 4 bases and 4 bases respectively, with 11 bases between them. The CDR3 is 13 amino acids. This CDR3 reads CASSSDGEYEQYF. DNA of the CDR3: TGTGCCAGCAGCTCCGACGGAGAATACGAGCAGTACTTC.

V and J are TRBV18 and TRBJ1-1; 7 bases line up with TRBD1. Per the germline V gene, CDR1 is KGHSH and CDR2 is LQKENI. J gave up 1 base and V 3 bases, and 8 bases lay outside the gene matches. CDR3 size: 16 residues. The CDR3 protein is CASSPFTTGKNTEAFF. As DNA, the CDR3 is TGTGCCAGCTCACCTTTTACGACAGGGAAGAACACTGAAGCTTTCTTT.

This clone was observed a few times. The V and J genes are TRBV7-8 and TRBJ1-1; D may be TRBD1 (6 bases). CDR3 size: 13 residues. Germline loops: CDR1 SGHVS, CDR2 FQNEAQ. V was shortened by 1 base and J by 6 bases, with 9 bases between the two germline ends. The CDR3 sequence is CASSLGGGPEAFF. The CDR3 region has the DNA TGTGCCAGCAGCTTAGGGGGGGGCCCTGAAGCTTTCTTT.

The rearrangement links TRBV19 to TRBJ1-2, with D unclear. V was pared by 1 base and J by 3 bases, with 12 bases between. Germline CDR1 LNHDA, CDR2 SQIVND (reference sequence). This CDR3 region has 15 residues. CDR3 residues: CASSIVALMDYGYTF. In DNA, the CDR3 is TGTGCCAGTAGTATAGTGGCACTAATGGACTATGGCTACACCTTC.

The chain combines TRBV7-8 with TRBJ2-1; D uncertain. V was shortened by 0 bases and J by 3 bases, with 18 bases between the two germline ends. The CDR3 runs to 18 residues. Germline lookup yields CDR1 SGHVS and CDR2 FQNEAQ. The CDR3 loop is CASSLAVSGRGRYNEQFF. In nucleotides, the CDR3 is TGTGCCAGCAGCTTAGCGGTGTCGGGTAGAGGTCGCTACAATGAGCAGTTCTTC.

The J gene is TRBJ2-5, the V gene TRBV27; D is ambiguous. Germline V gene lookup returns CDR1 MNHEY and CDR2 SMNVEV (reference sequence). CDR3 length equals 14 residues. Trimming pared 5 bases from V and 0 bases from J, leaving 10 bases between. The CDR3 nucleotides read TGTGCCAGCAGTCCGTATAAAAACCAAGAGACCCAGTACTTC. Protein product: CASSPYKNQETQYF.

The CDR3 loop is CASRHGTSGYNEQFF. The CDR3 DNA sequence: TGTGCCAGCAGGCACGGGACTAGCGGTTACAATGAGCAGTTCTTC. The genes are TRBV7-2 and TRBJ2-1; 11 nucleotides align to TRBD2. The CDR3 extends over 15 amino acids. The J segment lost 4 bases and the V segment lost 6 bases, leaving 5 bases of the junction unmatched. Per germline, CDR1 SGHTA and CDR2 FQGNSA.

The chain couples TRBV7-9 to TRBJ2-2; TRBD1 agrees at 7 bases. V shed 5 bases and J 9 bases; nucleotides not matched to a gene: 15. The germline V gene encodes CDR1 SEHNR and CDR2 FQNEAQ (reference sequence). The CDR3 runs 16 residues. The CDR3 DNA reads as TGTGCCAGCAGCGCCGCCCACGGGACAGATACCCGGGAGCTGTTTTTT. This gives the protein CASSAAHGTDTRELFF.

The chain has TRBV6-2 or TRBV6-3 and TRBJ2-7, with 7 bases that match TRBD1. The CDR3 spans 18 residues. V trimming: 5 bases; J trimming: 2 bases; junction bases outside the gene matches: 18. Germline CDR1 reads MNHEY; CDR2 reads SVGEGT. In DNA form, the CDR3 reads TGTGCCAGCAGTACCCACCCCTCGACAGGGACGCGGCCCTACGAGCAGTACTTC. Its protein product is CASSTHPSTGTRPYEQYF.

The rearrangement links TRBV6-2 or TRBV6-3 to TRBJ2-1, with 12 nucleotides matching TRBD2. This CDR3 comprises 12 residues. The V gene end was trimmed by 2 bases and the J gene end by 16 bases; junction bases not matched to a gene: 3. Looked up from germline, CDR1 is MNHEY and CDR2 is SVGEGT. The CDR3 sequence is CASSYGTSGRFF. In DNA form, the CDR3 reads TGTGCCAGCAGTTACGGGACTAGCGGGCGATTCTTC.

This clone was picked up a small number of times. V usage is TRBV5-1 and J usage is TRBJ2-1; tentative D call: TRBD2 (5 bases). V dropped 6 bases and J dropped 1 base, with 8 bases sitting between them. CDR1 SGHRS and CDR2 YFSETQ come from the germline V gene. The CDR3 is made up of 13 amino acids. The DNA of the CDR3 is TGCGCCAGCACCGGGATTTCCTACAATGAGCAGTTCTTC. It is translated as CASTGISYNEQFF. The full variable domain, completed using reference TRBV5-1 and TRBJ2-1, is KAGVTQTPRYLIKTRGQQVTLSCSPISGHRSVSWYQQTPGQGLQFLFEYFSETQRNKGNFPGRFSGRQFSNSRSEMNVSTLELGDSALYLCASTGISYNEQFFGPGTRLTVL.

This clone occurred a few times. The rearrangement links TRBV5-1 to TRBJ2-1; 12 bases fit TRBD2. V gave up 0 bases and J gave up 4 bases; unmatched junction bases: 17. Germline V gene data show CDR1 as SGHRS and CDR2 as YFSETQ. This CDR3 comprises 21 residues. In DNA, the CDR3 is TGCGCCAGCAGCTTGGTGCCAGGGACTAGCGGGTTGGGGACCCAATACAATGAGCAGTTCTTC. It translates to CASSLVPGTSGLGTQYNEQFF. Using reference TRBV5-1 and TRBJ2-1 for the parts outside the CDR3, the full variable domain is KAGVTQTPRYLIKTRGQQVTLSCSPISGHRSVSWYQQTPGQGLQFLFEYFSETQRNKGNFPGRFSGRQFSNSRSEMNVSTLELGDSALYLCASSLVPGTSGLGTQYNEQFFGPGTRLTVL.

The J gene is TRBJ2-3, the V gene TRBV19; D gene ambiguous. Trimming took off 3 bases at V and 5 bases at J, with 3 bases between the two ends. This CDR3 has 11 amino acids. Germline V CDR1 and CDR2: LNHDA, SQIVND (reference sequence). This CDR3 reads CASSIRDTQYF. For the CDR3, the DNA is TGTGCCAGTAGTATCAGAGATACGCAGTATTTT.

The chain uses TRBV5-1 and TRBJ2-7, with 7 bases fitting TRBD1. The CDR3 consists of 16 residues. Trimming removed 4 bases from V and 2 bases from J; junction bases left unmatched: 12. The V gene's germline CDR1 is SGHRS and CDR2 YFSETQ. The CDR3 here is CASSPARQGPTYEQYF. The CDR3, as DNA: TGCGCCAGCAGCCCCGCAAGACAGGGTCCGACCTACGAGCAGTACTTC.

V gene TRBV27 combines with J gene TRBJ2-1; 7 nucleotides line up with TRBD1. CDR1 MNHEY and CDR2 SMNVEV come from the germline V gene (reference sequence). The CDR3 covers 15 residues. Germline trimming cut 3 bases from V and 5 bases from J; bases unmatched to any gene: 7. In DNA, the CDR3 is TGTGCCAGCAGTTTTCAAGCCGGGACAGACAATGAGCAGTTCTTC. Its translation: CASSFQAGTDNEQFF.

Here the CDR3 DNA reads TGTGCCAGCAGTTTACCCAGGGGTTCACCCCTCCACTTT. Protein product: CASSLPRGSPLHF. V gene TRBV28 combines with J gene TRBJ1-6, with TRBD1 as a possible D gene (6 bases). This CDR3 has 13 residues. CDR1 is MDHEN and CDR2 is SYDVKM in the germline V gene. V was clipped by 2 bases and J by 9 bases, with 8 bases between them. The full variable domain, with the rest looked up from reference TRBV28 and TRBJ1-6, is DVKVTQSSRYLVKRTGEKVFLECVQDMDHENMFWYRQDPGLGLRLIYFSYDVKMKEKGDIPEGYSVSREKKERFSLILESASTNQTSMYLCASSLPRGSPLHFGNGTRLTVT.

Comment on this clone: Within the sample, other DNA sequences also encode this same CDR3. The chain joins TRBV7-9 to TRBJ2-3, with TRBD1 as a possible D gene (6 bases). The germline V and J ends were trimmed by 2 bases and 6 bases, with 6 bases remaining between them. CDR3 size: 12 residues. CDR1 is SEHNR and CDR2 is FQNEAQ in the germline V gene (reference sequence). CDR3 coding DNA: TGTGCCAGCAGCTTAACAGGGGATACGCAGTATTTT. It codes for CASSLTGDTQYF. The whole variable domain, filled in from reference TRBV7-9 and TRBJ2-3, reads DTGVSQNPRHKITKRGQNVTFRCDPISEHNRLYWYRQTLGQGPEFLTYFQNEAQLEKSRLLSDRFSAERPKGSFSTLEIQRTEQGDSAMYLCASSLTGDTQYFGPGTRLTVL.

This clone was recorded a few times. The chain is built from TRBV5-4 and TRBJ2-1; maybe TRBD1 (6 bases). The ends were cut back, 0 bases at V and 4 bases at J, with 11 bases in the middle. This CDR3 region has 15 residues. Germline CDR1 is SGHNT and CDR2 is YYREEE (reference sequence). CDR3 sequence reads: CASSLGGQPYNEQFF. Written as DNA, the CDR3 is TGTGCCAGCAGCTTGGGAGGACAGCCATACAATGAGCAGTTCTTC.

The chain employs TRBV7-8 and TRBJ2-2; D gene uncertain. The CDR3 contains 14 residues. V was pared by 2 bases and J by 2 bases, with 6 bases between. CDR1 and CDR2 from the germline V gene are SGHVS and FQNEAQ. The CDR3 region is CASSLHKNTGELFF. CDR3 DNA: TGTGCCAGCAGCTTACACAAAAACACCGGGGAGCTGTTTTTT.

The genes are TRBV28 and TRBJ1-4; 8 bases are a match to TRBD1. There are 11 residues in the CDR3. In germline, CDR1 is MDHEN, CDR2 SYDVKM. CDR3 loop: CATGGNEKLFF. In nucleotides, the CDR3 is TGTGCTACAGGGGGTAATGAAAAACTGTTTTTT.

The CDR3 nucleotides are TGTGCCAGCAGCAACCTCGGGGGTGATGAGCAGTACTTC. Protein product: CASSNLGGDEQYF. The chain joins TRBV7-2 to TRBJ2-7, with a weak D call TRBD2 (6 bases). V was shortened by 5 bases and J by 7 bases, with 15 bases between the two germline ends. This CDR3 comprises 13 residues. Germline CDR1 is SGHTA and CDR2 is FQGNSA.

This rearrangement joins TRBV15 to TRBJ1-1, with 7 bases identical to TRBD1. The CDR3 is made up of 15 amino acids. The J segment lost 1 base and the V segment lost 4 bases, leaving 6 bases of the junction unmatched. The germline V gene encodes CDR1 LNHNV and CDR2 YYDKDF (reference sequence). Here the CDR3 reads CATSTGQAGNTEAFF. For the CDR3, the DNA is TGTGCCACCAGCACAGGACAGGCCGGGAACACTGAAGCTTTCTTT. The variable domain in full, completed from reference TRBV15 and TRBJ1-1, reads DAMVIQNPRYQVTQFGKPVTLSCSQTLNHNVMYWYQQKSSQAPKLLFHYYDKDFNNEADTPDNFQSRRPNTSFCFLDIRSPGLGDTAMYLCATSTGQAGNTEAFFGQGTRLTVV.